The clone carrying this T cell receptor beta chain was observed a few times. The antigen is unknown. TCRdb reprocessed the RT-PCR reads with MiXCR, giving one entry per CDR3 protein. The table includes 500,000 to 550,000 distinct CDR3 sequences, under 8.5% detected once. These data belong to a study of response to subunit inactivated influenza vaccine. The study, taken as a whole, reports: That few new T cells are recruited by each seasonal influenza vaccination was the authors' suggestion.

Germline-derived CDR1 and CDR2 are SGHRS and YFSETQ. The CDR3 runs to 13 residues. The V end was cut by 5 bases, the J end by 3 bases, with 12 bases between. The source was PBMCs from blood, collected roughly 24 months after vaccination. The chain recombines TRBV5-1 with TRBJ2-7, with D possibly TRBD2 on 5 matching bases. This TCR derives from a man aged 50-75 years who received an inactivated influenza vaccine. CDR3 DNA sequence: TGCGCCAGCAGGCGAGACCGGGACTACGAGCAGTACTTC. It specifies CASRRDRDYEQYF.